Listed below are T cell receptor beta chains from one sample, sequenced in a study of blood T cell repertoires in COVID-19. This table comes from immunoSEQ multiplex PCR, and its TCRdb copy is limited to in-frame clones, with some not included. The profile shows around 250,000 clones, roughly 86% of them singletons. The sample consisted of PBMCs or T cells enriched from blood (not recorded which). These receptors all stem from a woman between 45 and 60 years old who had recovered from COVID-19. Each CDR3 is given with its conserved first and last residue. The order of the fields is V gene, clone size, J gene, D gene, CDR3 protein, CDR3 DNA. D genes are given only for firm matches. The size entry is marked missing in some rows and otherwise reads once, few, many or a size class.

V gene: TRBV19; clone size: -; J gene: TRBJ1-1; D gene: TRBD1; CDR3 protein: CASSIAGTAENTEAFF; CDR3 DNA: TGTGCCAGCAGTATCGCCGGGACAGCAGAGAACACTGAAGCTTTCTTT
V gene: TRBV4-1; clone size: -; J gene: TRBJ1-4; D gene: -; CDR3 protein: CASSRWELGGYNEKLFF; CDR3 DNA: TGCGCCAGCAGCCGATGGGAATTAGGAGGGTATAATGAAAAACTGTTTTTT
V gene: TRBV2; clone size: -; J gene: TRBJ1-5; D gene: -; CDR3 protein: CASSDRGGNQPQHF; CDR3 DNA: TGTGCCAGCAGTGATAGGGGCGGCAATCAGCCCCAGCATTTT
V gene: TRBV6-5; clone size: -; J gene: TRBJ2-1; D gene: -; CDR3 protein: CASSRNEAPEFF; CDR3 DNA: TGTGCCAGCAGCCGAAATGAGGCCCCCGAGTTCTTC
V gene: TRBV18; clone size: -; J gene: TRBJ2-2; D gene: TRBD2; CDR3 protein: CASSPGSGRGTGELFF; CDR3 DNA: TGTGCCAGCTCACCGGGAAGCGGGAGAGGTACCGGGGAGCTGTTTTTT
V gene: TRBV2; clone size: -; J gene: TRBJ2-7; D gene: TRBD1; CDR3 protein: CASSDLGQGIAYEQYF; CDR3 DNA: TGTGCCAGCAGTGATCTGGGACAGGGTATCGCCTACGAGCAGTACTTC
V gene: TRBV14; clone size: -; J gene: TRBJ1-2; D gene: TRBD1; CDR3 protein: CASSLRDRGSYGYTF; CDR3 DNA: TGTGCCAGCAGCCTTCGGGACAGGGGGAGCTATGGCTACACCTTC
V gene: TRBV12-5; clone size: -; J gene: TRBJ1-2; D gene: TRBD1; CDR3 protein: CASGEMQGATYGYTF; CDR3 DNA: TGTGCTAGTGGTGAGATGCAGGGGGCCACCTATGGCTACACCTTC
V gene: TRBV11-2; clone size: -; J gene: TRBJ1-3; D gene: -; CDR3 protein: CASSFHRMGNTIYF; CDR3 DNA: TGTGCCAGCAGCTTCCACAGGATGGGAAACACCATATATTTT
V gene: TRBV25-1; clone size: -; J gene: TRBJ1-2; D gene: -; CDR3 protein: CASNDDKNYGYTF; CDR3 DNA: TGTGCCAGCAATGACGACAAAAACTATGGCTACACCTTC
V gene: TRBV14; clone size: -; J gene: TRBJ1-2; D gene: -; CDR3 protein: CASSPQTGNYGYTF; CDR3 DNA: TGTGCCAGCAGCCCACAAACAGGGAACTATGGCTACACCTTC
V gene: TRBV14; clone size: -; J gene: TRBJ2-2; D gene: -; CDR3 protein: CASSQEQGWYTGELFF; CDR3 DNA: TGTGCCAGCAGCCAAGAGCAGGGGTGGTACACCGGGGAGCTGTTTTTT
V gene: TRBV19; clone size: -; J gene: TRBJ2-3; D gene: TRBD2; CDR3 protein: CASSMRAGDPDTQYF; CDR3 DNA: TGTGCCAGTAGTATGAGGGCGGGAGACCCAGATACGCAGTATTTT
V gene: TRBV3-1/TRBV3-2; clone size: -; J gene: TRBJ1-1; D gene: TRBD1; CDR3 protein: CASSGRDSRGTEAFF; CDR3 DNA: TGTGCCAGCAGCGGCCGGGACAGCCGAGGGACTGAAGCTTTCTTT
V gene: TRBV6-5; clone size: -; J gene: TRBJ1-1; D gene: -; CDR3 protein: CAAGRVPEAFF; CDR3 DNA: TGTGCCGCTGGGAGGGTACCTGAAGCTTTCTTT
V gene: TRBV7-6; clone size: -; J gene: TRBJ2-3; D gene: -; CDR3 protein: CASSLASSDTQYF; CDR3 DNA: TGTGCCAGCAGCTTAGCTAGTTCGGATACGCAGTATTTT
V gene: TRBV5-1; clone size: -; J gene: TRBJ2-7; D gene: TRBD2; CDR3 protein: CASSLNPNSGMGSEQYF; CDR3 DNA: TGCGCCAGCAGCTTGAACCCCAACAGCGGGATGGGAAGCGAGCAGTACTTC
V gene: TRBV11-2; clone size: -; J gene: TRBJ2-3; D gene: TRBD2; CDR3 protein: CASSFGTSADTQYF; CDR3 DNA: TGTGCCAGCAGCTTCGGGACTAGTGCTGATACGCAGTATTTT
V gene: TRBV9; clone size: few; J gene: TRBJ1-3; D gene: -; CDR3 protein: CASSVGSSGNTIYF; CDR3 DNA: TGTGCCAGCAGCGTAGGTAGCTCTGGAAACACCATATATTTT
V gene: TRBV3-1/TRBV3-2; clone size: -; J gene: TRBJ1-1; D gene: TRBD1; CDR3 protein: CASSHRDRTHGEAFF; CDR3 DNA: TGTGCCAGCAGCCACAGGGACAGGACCCATGGTGAAGCTTTCTTT
V gene: TRBV7-2; clone size: -; J gene: TRBJ2-7; D gene: TRBD2; CDR3 protein: CASSSSGLREQYF; CDR3 DNA: TGTGCCAGCAGCAGTAGCGGGCTGCGAGAGCAGTACTTC
V gene: TRBV19; clone size: -; J gene: TRBJ2-7; D gene: TRBD2; CDR3 protein: CASSLTSGPYEQYF; CDR3 DNA: TGTGCCAGTAGTTTGACTAGCGGCCCCTACGAGCAGTACTTC
V gene: TRBV11-3; clone size: few; J gene: TRBJ2-1; D gene: TRBD2; CDR3 protein: CASSTGLEGNEQFF; CDR3 DNA: TGTGCCAGCAGCACGGGACTAGAAGGGAATGAGCAGTTCTTC
V gene: TRBV30; clone size: -; J gene: TRBJ1-5; D gene: TRBD1; CDR3 protein: CAWSVRQGSNQPQHF; CDR3 DNA: TGTGCCTGGAGTGTACGACAGGGTAGCAATCAGCCCCAGCATTTT
V gene: TRBV7-6; clone size: -; J gene: TRBJ2-3; D gene: -; CDR3 protein: CASSLDSRTDTQYF; CDR3 DNA: TGTGCCAGCAGCTTAGACAGCCGCACAGATACGCAGTATTTT
V gene: TRBV28; clone size: -; J gene: TRBJ2-5; D gene: -; CDR3 protein: CASSERETQYF; CDR3 DNA: TGTGCCAGCAGTGAGAGGGAGACCCAGTACTTC
V gene: TRBV6-7; clone size: -; J gene: TRBJ2-7; D gene: TRBD2; CDR3 protein: CASTVAGGSYEQYF; CDR3 DNA: TGTGCCAGCACCGTAGCGGGAGGGTCCTACGAGCAGTACTTC
V gene: TRBV12-5; clone size: -; J gene: TRBJ2-2; D gene: -; CDR3 protein: CASGLYQGYPPGELFF; CDR3 DNA: TGTGCTAGTGGTTTGTACCAGGGCTACCCGCCCGGGGAGCTGTTTTTT
V gene: TRBV4-1; clone size: -; J gene: TRBJ2-3; D gene: -; CDR3 protein: CASSQPPGTSTDTQYF; CDR3 DNA: TGCGCCAGCAGCCAGCCCCCGGGGACTAGCACAGATACGCAGTATTTT
V gene: TRBV30; clone size: -; J gene: TRBJ2-7; D gene: TRBD1; CDR3 protein: CAWSQNRGRDEQYF; CDR3 DNA: TGTGCCTGGAGCCAAAACAGGGGGCGGGACGAGCAGTACTTC
V gene: TRBV5-4; clone size: once; J gene: TRBJ2-2; D gene: TRBD2; CDR3 protein: CASSLGLAGHTGELFF; CDR3 DNA: TGTGCCAGCAGCTTAGGGCTAGCGGGACACACCGGGGAGCTGTTTTTT
V gene: TRBV30; clone size: -; J gene: TRBJ2-2; D gene: -; CDR3 protein: CALRAVGGTGELFF; CDR3 DNA: TGTGCTCTGCGGGCCGTGGGAGGTACCGGGGAGCTGTTTTTT
V gene: TRBV28; clone size: -; J gene: TRBJ1-1; D gene: -; CDR3 protein: CASSYRQMNTEAFF; CDR3 DNA: TGTGCCAGCAGTTACCGACAGATGAACACTGAAGCTTTCTTT
V gene: TRBV24-1; clone size: -; J gene: TRBJ1-5; D gene: TRBD1; CDR3 protein: CVKRDRVFSNQPQHF; CDR3 DNA: TGTGTTAAAAGGGACAGGGTTTTTAGCAATCAGCCCCAGCATTTT
V gene: TRBV11-3; clone size: -; J gene: TRBJ1-2; D gene: TRBD1; CDR3 protein: CASQTSPEQGRYYGYTF; CDR3 DNA: TGTGCCAGCCAAACCTCCCCCGAACAGGGGCGATACTATGGCTACACCTTC
V gene: TRBV2; clone size: few; J gene: TRBJ2-7; D gene: -; CDR3 protein: CASSPSGVGYEQYF; CDR3 DNA: TGTGCCAGCAGTCCCTCAGGGGTAGGCTACGAGCAGTACTTC
V gene: TRBV28; clone size: -; J gene: TRBJ2-7; D gene: TRBD2; CDR3 protein: CASSLMGLAGELTYEQYF; CDR3 DNA: TGTGCCAGCAGTCTGATGGGACTAGCGGGCGAATTAACCTACGAGCAGTACTTC
V gene: TRBV10-3; clone size: -; J gene: TRBJ1-2; D gene: TRBD1; CDR3 protein: CAIRLAETGGTRYGYTF; CDR3 DNA: TGTGCCATCAGACTCGCCGAGACAGGGGGCACCCGGTATGGCTACACCTTC
V gene: TRBV6-2/TRBV6-3; clone size: few; J gene: TRBJ1-6; D gene: -; CDR3 protein: CASSFYGTSPLHF; CDR3 DNA: TGTGCCAGCAGTTTCTACGGGACATCACCCCTCCACTTT
V gene: TRBV1; clone size: -; J gene: TRBJ1-1; D gene: -; CDR3 protein: CTSSQDVINETDLVDEAFF; CDR3 DNA: TGCACCAGCAGCCAAGATGTGATCAACGAGACAGACCTTGTGGATGAAGCTTTCTTT